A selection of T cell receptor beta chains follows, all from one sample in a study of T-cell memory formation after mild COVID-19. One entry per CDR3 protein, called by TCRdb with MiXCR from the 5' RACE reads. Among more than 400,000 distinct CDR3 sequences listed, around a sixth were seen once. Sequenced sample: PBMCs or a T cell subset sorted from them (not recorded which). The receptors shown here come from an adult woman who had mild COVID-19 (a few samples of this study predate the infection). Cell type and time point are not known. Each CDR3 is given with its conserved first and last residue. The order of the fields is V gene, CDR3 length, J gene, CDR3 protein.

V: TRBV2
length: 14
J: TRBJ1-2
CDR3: CASRGQLAYYGYTF

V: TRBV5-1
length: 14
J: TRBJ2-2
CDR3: CASNRAGDTGELFF

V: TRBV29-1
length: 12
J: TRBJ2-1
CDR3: CSVKNTYNEQFF

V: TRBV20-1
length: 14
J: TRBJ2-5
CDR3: CSARVEDSRETQYF

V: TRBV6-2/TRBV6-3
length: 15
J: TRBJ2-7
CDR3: CASSYYRQIPYEQYF

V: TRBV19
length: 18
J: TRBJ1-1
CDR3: CASSRPEGDVSLNTEAFF

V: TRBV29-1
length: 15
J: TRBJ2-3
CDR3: CSAERGQGARDTQYF

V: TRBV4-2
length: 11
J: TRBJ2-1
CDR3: CASSSGGALFF

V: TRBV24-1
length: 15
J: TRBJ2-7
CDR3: CATSAGRGKDYEQYF

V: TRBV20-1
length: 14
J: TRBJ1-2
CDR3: CSARATGSIRGYTF

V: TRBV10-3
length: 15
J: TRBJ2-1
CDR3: CAISESSRSPNEQFF

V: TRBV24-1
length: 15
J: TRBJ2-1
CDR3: CATSDPLGGNMEQFF

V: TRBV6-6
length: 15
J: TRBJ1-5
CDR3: CASSPAGGSNQPQHF

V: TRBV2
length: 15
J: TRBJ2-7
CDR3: CASRSGTGNSYEQYF

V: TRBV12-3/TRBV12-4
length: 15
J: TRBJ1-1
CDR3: CASSPADRGLAGAFF

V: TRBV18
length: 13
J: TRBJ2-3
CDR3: CASSNTLADTQYF

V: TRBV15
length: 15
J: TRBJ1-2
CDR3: CATSRAMGEAYGYTF

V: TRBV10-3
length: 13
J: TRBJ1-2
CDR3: CAISESGTGSLTF

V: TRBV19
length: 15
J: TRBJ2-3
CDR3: CASSSLAGSTDTQYF

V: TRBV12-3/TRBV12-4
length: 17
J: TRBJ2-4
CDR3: CASSSGGLMLAKNIQYF